This section outlines one TCR beta chain sequence together with its context. Which antigen it targets is not known. No much larger clonotype is one base removed from it; base qualities were not supplied. The time point label of this sample denotes: cells obtained before transplantation from donor or recipient. CD3+CD4+ and CD3+CD8+ populations were FACS-sorted from unstimulated pre-transplant donor and recipient cells taken from spleen or lymph nodes. These data come from a study of graft-versus-host responses after intestinal transplantation (dated by TCRdb to the early 2020s). Background for the entire study: Multivisceral, liver-intestinal, or isolated intestinal transplants were received by the recipients. Alloreactive clones were identified by sequencing pre-transplant mixed lymphocyte reaction products and comparing them with unstimulated pre-transplant donor and recipient T cells. A peak of at least 4% donor T cells among recipient peripheral blood mononuclear cells was the definition used for donor T cell macrochimerism. Rather than being sequenced by the commercial service, samples from a few later patients were sequenced in-house on an Illumina MiSeq and processed with MiXCR. All recipients received anti-thymocyte globulin induction followed by maintenance tacrolimus and steroids for around 3 years. After intestinal transplantation, graft-versus-host and host-versus-graft alloreactive T cell clones in the graft, circulation and bone marrow were tracked using bulk TCR-beta CDR3 sequencing. The cohort enrolled about 23 intestinal transplant recipients, one of whom was a retransplant, and a few patients without pretransplant specimens were excluded.

Study-wide conclusions, independent of this receptor: Conclusions were limited by the relatively low number and heterogeneity of intestinal transplant patients. GvH clones were detected in recipient bone marrow, and some appeared earlier in ileal mucosa or blood, consistent with an intestinal mucosal origin. Early after transplant, peak levels of circulating GvH clones were associated with declines in HvG clones. In the allografts of patients with donor T cell macrochimerism, GvH to HvG T cell clonal ratios were high.

Measured from the cysteine to the phenylalanine, the CDR3 is 17 residues long. The read is trimmed to its CDR3 DNA, 51 bases read in frame from base 1. V was cut back by 2 bases and J by 3 bases, leaving a gap of 16 bases between them. CDR1 is given as SGHTA and CDR2 as FQGNSA, both from the germline V gene. Library creation used the immunoSEQ multiplex PCR assay. For most patients, genomic DNA was isolated with the Qiagen DNeasy Blood and Tissue Kit and sent frozen to Adaptive Biotechnologies for TCR sequencing. Adaptive Biotechnologies carried out high-throughput TCR-beta CDR3 sequencing of genomic DNA for most patients. The paper's processing steps were these. Adaptive's ImmunoSEQ software supplied the TCR sequencing data for 18 patients, while MiXCR and VDJtools were used to process a few other patients. To correct CD4 versus CD8 sorting errors, any sequence found in both subsets at a frequency ratio below 5:1 was removed. CDR3 nucleotide sequences shared by donor and recipient were removed because the origin of these sequences could not be assigned. At least 2-fold expansion over unstimulated cells and a minimum CFSE-low frequency of 0.002% (template counts) or 0.001% (read counts) were required for clones to be classified as alloreactive. Clones were considered mappable if detected in sequenced pre-transplant spleen, lymph node, or MLR CFSE-low populations of the donor or recipient. The cumulative frequency of alloreactive clones was calculated as a percentage of all sequences, weighted by copy number. TCRdb mirrors the immuneACCESS table, restricted to in-frame sequences. Some clones are absent from its copies; in checked studies, under half trace to an unresolved V gene, and the reason for the others is unknown. For V, J and clone size, that table is used; D and trimming come from the DNA. Here the sample has tens of thousands of clones; roughly 89% occur a single time. Together, the top ten hold roughly 0.3% of the sample.

The sequence derives from a human donor who received an intestinal transplant. The rearrangement combines TRBV7-2 with TRBJ2-2, with TRBD2 tentatively as D gene (5 bases match). The input for sequencing was unstimulated CD4+ T cells sorted from spleen or lymph node cells, taken before intestinal transplant. The CDR3 amino acid sequence is: CASSLIARGSYTGELFF. In nucleotides, the sequence is TGTGCCAGCAGCTTAATAGCTCGCGGGTCTTACACCGGGGAGCTGTTTTTT.